This T cell receptor beta chain was sequenced in a study of T-cell reconstitution after alpha-beta-depleted transplantation in children. V lost 0 bases, J lost 7 bases, and 18 bases lay in between. CDR3 length equals 17 residues. Germline CDR1 is LGHDT and CDR2 is YNNKEL (reference sequence). This clonotype was counted many times. Construction of the TCRbeta library involved unique molecular identifiers. TCRdb passed the PCR reads through MiXCR, listing each CDR3 protein once. Counted here are fewer than 120,000 distinct CDR3 sequences, over 9% occurring once; the ten biggest clones make up approximately 7.9%.

Here the sequenced sample was PBMCs from the stem cell graft donor, taken from the stem cell graft. The clonotype was recovered from a human donor who donated a stem cell graft to a child with acute lymphoblastic leukemia. J is TRBJ2-2 and V is TRBV3-1, with D possibly TRBD1 on 5 matching bases. CDR3: CASSQDLGRDLGGELFF. The CDR3, as DNA: TGTGCCAGCAGCCAAGATCTGGGCAGGGATTTAGGCGGGGAGCTGTTTTTT.